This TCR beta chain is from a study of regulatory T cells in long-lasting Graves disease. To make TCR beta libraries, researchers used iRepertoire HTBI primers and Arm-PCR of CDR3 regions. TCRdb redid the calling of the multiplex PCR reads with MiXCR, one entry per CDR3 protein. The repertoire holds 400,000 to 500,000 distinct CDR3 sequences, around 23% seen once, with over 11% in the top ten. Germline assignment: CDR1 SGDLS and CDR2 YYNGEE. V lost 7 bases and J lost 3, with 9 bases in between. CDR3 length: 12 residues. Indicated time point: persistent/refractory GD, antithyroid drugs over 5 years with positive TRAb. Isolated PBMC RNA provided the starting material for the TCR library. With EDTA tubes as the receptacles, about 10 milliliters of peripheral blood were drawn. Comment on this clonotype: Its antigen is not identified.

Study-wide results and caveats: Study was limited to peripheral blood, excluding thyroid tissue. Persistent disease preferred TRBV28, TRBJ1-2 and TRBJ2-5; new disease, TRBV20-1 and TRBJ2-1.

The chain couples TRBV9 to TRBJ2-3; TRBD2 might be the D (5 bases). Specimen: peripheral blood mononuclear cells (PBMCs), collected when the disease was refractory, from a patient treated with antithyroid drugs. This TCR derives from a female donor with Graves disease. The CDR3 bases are TGTGCCAGCGGGAGAGTAACAGATACGCAGTATTTT. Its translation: CASGRVTDTQYF.